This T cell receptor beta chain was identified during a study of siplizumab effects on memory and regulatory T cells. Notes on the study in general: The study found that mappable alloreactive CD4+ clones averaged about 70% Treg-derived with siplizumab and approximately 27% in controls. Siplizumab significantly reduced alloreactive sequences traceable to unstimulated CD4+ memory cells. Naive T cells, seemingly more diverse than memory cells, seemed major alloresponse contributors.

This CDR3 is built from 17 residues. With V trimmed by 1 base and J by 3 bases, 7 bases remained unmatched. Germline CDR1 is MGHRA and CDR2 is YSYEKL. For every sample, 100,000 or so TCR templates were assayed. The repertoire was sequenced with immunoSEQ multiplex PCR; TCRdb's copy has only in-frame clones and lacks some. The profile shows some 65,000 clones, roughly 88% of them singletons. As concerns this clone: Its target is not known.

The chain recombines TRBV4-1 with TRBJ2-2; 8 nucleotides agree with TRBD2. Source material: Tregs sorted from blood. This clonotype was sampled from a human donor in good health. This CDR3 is CASSQVTGGPDTGELFF. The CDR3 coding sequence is TGCGCCAGCAGCCAAGTTACGGGAGGGCCGGACACCGGGGAGCTGTTTTTT.